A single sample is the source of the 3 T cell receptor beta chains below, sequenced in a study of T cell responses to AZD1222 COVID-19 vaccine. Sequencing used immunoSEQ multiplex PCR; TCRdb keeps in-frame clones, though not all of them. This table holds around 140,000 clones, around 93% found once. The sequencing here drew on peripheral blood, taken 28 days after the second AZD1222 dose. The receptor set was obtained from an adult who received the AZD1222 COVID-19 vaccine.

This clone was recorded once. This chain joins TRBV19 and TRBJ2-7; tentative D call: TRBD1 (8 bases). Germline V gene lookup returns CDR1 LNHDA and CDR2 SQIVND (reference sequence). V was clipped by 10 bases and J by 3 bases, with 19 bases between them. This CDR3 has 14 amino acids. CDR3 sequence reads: CATQQRGQVYEQYF. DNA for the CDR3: TGTGCCACTCAGCAGCGGGGACAGGTCTACGAGCAGTACTTC.

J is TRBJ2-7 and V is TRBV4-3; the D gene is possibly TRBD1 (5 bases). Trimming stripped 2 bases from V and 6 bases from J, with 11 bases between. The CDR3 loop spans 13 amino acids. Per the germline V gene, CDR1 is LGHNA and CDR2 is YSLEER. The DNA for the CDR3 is TGCGCCAGCAGCCAACAAACAGGAATCGAGCAGTACTTC. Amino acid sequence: CASSQQTGIEQYF.

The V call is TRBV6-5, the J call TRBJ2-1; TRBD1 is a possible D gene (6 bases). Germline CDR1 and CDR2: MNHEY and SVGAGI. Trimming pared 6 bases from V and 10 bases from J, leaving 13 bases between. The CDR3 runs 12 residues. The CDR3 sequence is CASRSSGGEQFF. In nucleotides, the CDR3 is TGTGCCAGCAGGTCTTCTGGGGGCGAGCAGTTCTTC.